Following are 13 T cell receptor beta chains from one sample sequenced in a study of shared clonotypes between healthy human individuals. The assay was immunoSEQ multiplex PCR, and TCRdb's table has in-frame clones only and misses some. The sample has some 2.1 million clones; 95% are singletons. The sample taken for sequencing was naive CD4+ T cells sorted from blood. Subset noted: CD45RA+ positively selected. The receptors were sampled from a man aged 18 to 30 in good health.

The V call is TRBV18, the J call TRBJ1-4; 7 bases fit TRBD1. CDR3 size: 13 residues. CDR1 KGHSH and CDR2 LQKENI come from the germline V gene. V gave up 4 bases and J gave up 8 bases; unmatched junction bases: 4. The CDR3 DNA sequence: TGTGCCAGCTCACTGGGACAGAGGGAAAAACTGTTTTTT. It codes for CASSLGQREKLFF.

The J gene is TRBJ2-7, the V gene TRBV6-1, with TRBD1 identical over 8 bases. V lost 5 bases and J lost 7; bases outside the gene matches: 10. This CDR3 contains 14 residues. The germline gives CDR1 MNHNS, CDR2 SASEGT. The CDR3 nucleotides are TGTGCCAGCAGTTTCGGGACAGGCACGTTGGAGCAGTACTTC. Residues: CASSFGTGTLEQYF.

Details on this clone: Other DNA sequences from this sample encode an identical CDR3 as well. CDR3 sequence (DNA): TGCGCCAGCAGCTTGGAGGGGACCTACGAGCAGTACTTC. Amino acid sequence: CASSLEGTYEQYF. The chain recombines TRBV5-1 with TRBJ2-7; tentative D call: TRBD1 (5 bases). This CDR3 comprises 13 residues. Trimming left V 0 bases short and J 2 bases short, with 6 bases between. Germline CDR1 is SGHRS and CDR2 is YFSETQ.

V is TRBV28 and J is TRBJ2-3; D is unresolved. CDR1 and CDR2 (germline): MDHEN, SYDVKM. The germline V and J ends were trimmed by 2 bases and 1 base, with 13 bases remaining between them. This CDR3 is built from 16 residues. CDR3 in DNA: TGTGCCAGCAGTTTAAGCCGTCGTGGGGGCACAGATACGCAGTATTTT. Translation gives CASSLSRRGGTDTQYF.

Comments on this clone: The same CDR3 arises from other DNA sequences in this sample as well. The chain employs TRBV29-1 and TRBJ2-5; tentatively, D is TRBD1 or TRBD2 (6 bases each). Germline lookup yields CDR1 SQVTM and CDR2 ANQGSEA. The CDR3 sequence is 13 residues long. V lost 2 bases and J 5 bases, leaving 12 bases between the germline ends. The CDR3 nucleotides read TGCAGCGTTGAAAGGGGGGTGAGGGAGACCCAGTACTTC. Translation gives CSVERGVRETQYF.

The V gene is TRBV18, the J gene TRBJ2-2; tentatively, D is TRBD2 (5 bases). V lost 4 bases and J lost 5, with 20 bases in between. In germline, CDR1 is KGHSH, CDR2 LQKENI. This CDR3 is built from 17 residues. For the CDR3, the DNA is TGTGCCAGCTCACTACGAGACTATCCGGGGAATACCGGGGAGCTGTTTTTT. As protein: CASSLRDYPGNTGELFF. Using reference TRBV18 and TRBJ2-2 for the parts outside the CDR3, the full variable domain is NAGVMQNPRHLVRRRGQEARLRCSPMKGHSHVYWYRQLPEEGLKFMVYLQKENIIDESGMPKERFSAEFPKEGPSILRIQQVVRGDSAAYFCASSLRDYPGNTGELFFGEGSRLTVL.

The V and J genes are TRBV30 and TRBJ2-2; D not certain. V lost 0 bases, J lost 5 bases, and 7 bases lay in between. Germline CDR1 GTSNPN, CDR2 SVGIG (reference sequence). The CDR3 has 13 amino acids. The CDR3 region has the DNA TGTGCCTGGAGTGTATTTGGGACCGGGGAGCTGTTTTTT. This gives the protein CAWSVFGTGELFF.

The gene calls are TRBV4-1 and TRBJ2-5; weak D call: TRBD1 (6 bases). Trimming left V 3 bases short and J 7 bases short, with 15 bases between. The CDR3 spans 14 residues. The germline V gene has CDR1 MGHRA and CDR2 YSYEKL. The CDR3 coding sequence is TGCGCCAGCAGCCAGATACAGGGATACGGGACCCAGTACTTC. This translates into CASSQIQGYGTQYF.

The rearrangement links TRBV7-9 to TRBJ1-6; D might be TRBD1 (5 bases). In germline, CDR1 is SEHNR, CDR2 FQNEAQ (reference sequence). The germline V and J ends were trimmed by 1 base and 6 bases, with 13 bases remaining between them. The CDR3 sequence is 16 residues long. The CDR3 DNA reads TGTGCCAGCAGCTTAGGGGGCGCAGGGAGTAATTCACCCCTCCACTTT. Amino acid sequence: CASSLGGAGSNSPLHF.

The chain uses TRBV6-1 and TRBJ1-6; D uncertain. CDR3 length: 13 residues. The germline V gene has CDR1 MNHNS and CDR2 SASEGT. Trimming stripped 2 bases from V and 5 bases from J, with 4 bases between. In DNA, the CDR3 is TGTGCCAGCAGTGAATTGGATAATTCACCCCTCCACTTT. Protein sequence: CASSELDNSPLHF.

V usage is TRBV10-3 and J usage is TRBJ2-7; D is unclear. V lost 2 bases to trimming and J lost 6 bases, with 11 bases between them. In germline, CDR1 is ENHRY, CDR2 SYGVKD. This CDR3 has 13 residues. CDR3 sequence: CAISEIGDGEQYF. In DNA, the CDR3 is TGTGCCATCAGTGAGATCGGCGATGGCGAGCAGTACTTC.

The chain is built from TRBV9 and TRBJ2-7, with 9 positions matching TRBD2. Germline CDR1 is SGDLS and CDR2 is YYNGEE. V lost 4 bases to trimming and J lost 2 bases; unmatched junction nucleotides: 7. The CDR3 covers 15 residues. This chain's CDR3 is CASSPFAGGPYEQYF. The CDR3 DNA follows: TGTGCCAGCAGCCCCTTCGCGGGGGGGCCCTACGAGCAGTACTTC.

CDR3 nucleotide sequence: TGTGCCAGCAGCACGAACAGGGACGCGAACACTGAAGCTTTCTTT. Translating gives CASSTNRDANTEAFF. J is TRBJ1-1 and V is TRBV6-5, with D perhaps TRBD1 (6 bases). Trimming took 6 bases from V and 1 from J, leaving 15 bases between them. Germline V gene data show CDR1 as MNHEY and CDR2 as SVGAGI. There are 15 residues in the CDR3.